Here is one T cell receptor beta chain with its context. No antigen is known for it. These data belong to a study of CXCR3-negative and CXCR3-positive naive CD8 T cells. The study, taken as a whole, reports: CXCR3 expression partially decreased after cryopreservation; most assays used fresh PBMCs. In CXCR3-positive naive cells, the TRB CDR3s were more hydrophobic than in CXCR3-negative naive cells.

Every CD8+ T cell subset underwent triplicate sorting at around 280,000 cells apiece. UMI-labeled TRB cDNA libraries were prepared by 5' RACE. TCRdb reworked the 5' RACE reads into one entry per CDR3 protein, no DNA. The table gives tens of thousands of distinct CDR3 sequences; the top ten clones make up roughly 4.4% of it. Germline V gene sequence: CDR1 MNHEY, CDR2 SMNVEV (reference sequence). This CDR3 contains 14 residues. The clonotype comes from a human donor in good health. Some clones in this sample may be carry-over from other donors' samples. The sample consisted of naive CXCR3+ CD8+ T cells from blood. Specified subset: CD45RO-CCR7+CD27+CD95- naive CD8+ T cells expressing CXCR3 (TNR3+). The gene calls are TRBV27 and TRBJ2-4. This chain's CDR3 is CASSLPGAKNIQYF.